What follows are 32 T cell receptor beta chains derived from one specimen sequenced in a study of Tregs in tolerant kidney transplant recipients. Recipients received nonmyeloablative bone marrow transplants from related graft donors, with transient mixed chimerism. TCRdb's copy holds only in-frame clones and misses some; the assay was immunoSEQ multiplex PCR. The sample holds 55,000 to 75,000 clones, approximately 89% seen once. The sequences come from CD4+ T cells from blood (PBMCs), collected 6 months after the transplant. The receptor set was obtained from a human patient who received a combined kidney and bone marrow transplant. Some T cells may arise from the graft donor.

This clone was seen just once. The chain uses TRBV7-2 and TRBJ2-1; TRBD1 matches at 9 bases. The CDR3 runs 12 residues. Trimming removed 5 bases from V and 14 bases from J; junction bases left unmatched: 7. The germline V gene has CDR1 SGHTA and CDR2 FQGNSA. For the CDR3, the DNA is TGTGCCAGCAGCATAGGGACAGGGTGGAAGTTCTTC. Encoded protein: CASSIGTGWKFF.

The rearrangement joins TRBV2 to TRBJ2-3; 7 nucleotides align to TRBD1. The CDR3 covers 12 residues. V was pared by 6 bases and J by 7 bases, with 4 bases of the junction left unmatched. Germline CDR1 is SNHLY and CDR2 is FYNNEI. The CDR3 bases are TGTGCCAGCAGCGACAGGGCTCATACGCAGTATTTT. It encodes CASSDRAHTQYF.

Regarding this clone: A read error may account for a junction end that differs from germline. Other nucleotide sequences in the sample specify the same CDR3. CDR3 sequence reads: CATRQGTEGYTF. DNA of the CDR3: TGCGCCACGCGACAGGGAACGGAGGGCTACACCTTC. J is TRBJ1-2 and V is TRBV15, with TRBD1 matching over 7 bases. The CDR3 loop spans 12 amino acids. Germline values: CDR1 LNHNV, CDR2 YYDKDF (reference sequence).

V usage is TRBV23-1 and J usage is TRBJ2-1; D is unresolved. TRBV23-1 is labeled an ORF, and its function is uncertain. Trimming stripped 1 base from V and 8 bases from J, with 9 bases between. This CDR3 comprises 13 residues. The CDR3 DNA follows: TGCGCCAGCAGTCAATTGCCTAGACATGAGCAGTTCTTC. Translation: CASSQLPRHEQFF.

This clone was seen just once. The V call is TRBV28, the J call TRBJ2-7; D not resolved. This CDR3 is 13 amino acids long. V was cut by 4 bases and J by 6 bases, with 13 bases left in between. The germline gives CDR1 MDHEN, CDR2 SYDVKM. DNA for the CDR3: TGTGCCAGCAGTTCGTCCAGAATCTCCGAGCAGTACTTC. Translation: CASSSSRISEQYF.

The chain has TRBV9 and TRBJ1-5; D gene ambiguous. CDR3 size: 14 residues. V lost 3 bases and J lost 0, with 7 bases in between. CDR1 is SGDLS, CDR2 YYNGEE, per germline. CDR3 region: CASSASGSNQPQHF. Written as DNA, the CDR3 is TGTGCCAGCAGCGCGAGCGGTAGCAATCAGCCCCAGCATTTT.

This clone was detected once. The chain carries TRBV30 and TRBJ2-3, with D perhaps TRBD2 (6 bases). Deletions cut 2 bases from V and 5 bases from J, with 11 bases between. CDR1 GTSNPN and CDR2 SVGIG come from the germline V gene (reference sequence). This CDR3 spans 13 amino acids. CDR3: CAWSLQGGDTQYF. The DNA for the CDR3 is TGTGCCTGGAGTCTCCAGGGAGGAGATACGCAGTATTTT.

This chain links TRBV5-1 with TRBJ2-1; D is perhaps TRBD2 (6 bases). This CDR3 comprises 16 residues. Between the trimmed V and J ends, which lost 2 bases and 0 bases, there was a span of 12 bases. Per germline, CDR1 SGHRS and CDR2 YFSETQ. The CDR3: CASSFVAASSYNEQFF. The CDR3 DNA follows: TGCGCCAGCAGCTTCGTAGCGGCTAGCTCCTACAATGAGCAGTTCTTC.

V and J are TRBV7-3 and TRBJ2-7; 8 bases agree with TRBD1. Trimming at V came to 5 bases and at J to 4 bases, leaving 4 bases not matched to a gene. Germline V gene lookup returns CDR1 SGHTA and CDR2 FQGTGA. CDR3 length equals 13 residues. CDR3 DNA: TGTGCCAGCAGCCTGACAGGGGAATACGAGCAGTACTTC. This sequence encodes CASSLTGEYEQYF.

This clone showed up just once. This chain uses TRBV5-1 with TRBJ2-7; 7 bases are a match to TRBD1. This CDR3 is built from 15 residues. The germline V gene encodes CDR1 SGHRS and CDR2 YFSETQ. After removal of 2 bases from V and 3 bases from J, the junction contained 8 bases not matched to a gene. The CDR3 DNA follows: TGCGCCAGCAGCTTAGGAGCAGGGGGTAACTACGAGCAGTACTTC. It is translated as CASSLGAGGNYEQYF.

This clone was seen only once. The V gene is TRBV4-1, the J gene TRBJ1-1; a possible D gene is TRBD1 (6 bases). V was clipped by 1 base and J by 8 bases, with 8 bases between them. The CDR3 has 12 residues. Germline CDR1 and CDR2: MGHRA and YSYEKL. The CDR3 DNA follows: TGCGCCAGCAGCCAAGGAGACAGGGAAGCTTTCTTT. Translation gives CASSQGDREAFF.

The rearrangement uses TRBV5-4 and TRBJ1-2; D possibly corresponds to TRBD1 (6 bases). Germline lookup yields CDR1 SGHNT and CDR2 YYREEE (reference sequence). V lost 2 bases and J lost 2, with 19 bases in between. This CDR3 contains 17 residues. The CDR3 bases are TGTGCCAGCAGCTTAGAGAGCACAGGGCAAGGGAACTATGGCTACACCTTC. Its protein product is CASSLESTGQGNYGYTF.

The rearrangement links TRBV9 to TRBJ2-3; perhaps TRBD1 as D (5 bases). CDR1 and CDR2 (germline): SGDLS, YYNGEE. Trimming pared 0 bases from V and 2 bases from J, leaving 13 bases between. The CDR3 loop spans 16 amino acids. CDR3 DNA: TGTGCCAGCAGCGTAGGTCACAGGAGCCCCACAGATACGCAGTATTTT. Translated, it gives CASSVGHRSPTDTQYF.

The chain carries TRBV19 and TRBJ2-4; D is undetermined. The CDR3 spans 18 residues. CDR1 is LNHDA and CDR2 is SQIVND in the germline V gene (reference sequence). Deletions cut 0 bases from V and 2 bases from J, with 17 bases between. This CDR3 reads CASSIDNHSPTSKNIQYF. The DNA for the CDR3 is TGTGCCAGTAGTATAGATAACCATAGCCCTACCTCCAAAAACATTCAGTACTTC.

The chain is built from TRBV6-1 and TRBJ2-1; maybe TRBD2 (6 bases). Looked up from germline, CDR1 is MNHNS and CDR2 is SASEGT. V was trimmed by 0 bases and J by 7 bases, leaving 16 bases between them. There are 16 residues in the CDR3. The CDR3 here is CASSEALWRGRNEQFF. CDR3 in DNA: TGTGCCAGCAGTGAAGCTCTCTGGAGGGGTCGGAATGAGCAGTTCTTC.

The rearrangement joins TRBV5-1 to TRBJ1-1; TRBD1 aligns across 7 bases. This CDR3 is 15 amino acids long. V dropped 0 bases and J dropped 0; count of bases not matched to a gene: 2. CDR1 and CDR2 from the germline V gene are SGHRS and YFSETQ. The CDR3 region has the DNA TGCGCCAGCAGCTTGGGGGACAGCATGAACACTGAAGCTTTCTTT. This encodes CASSLGDSMNTEAFF.

The V call is TRBV10-2, the J call TRBJ2-5; D unclear. The V gene's germline CDR1 is WSHSY and CDR2 SAAADI. Trimming took off 7 bases at V and 2 bases at J, with 5 bases between the two ends. This CDR3 spans 11 amino acids. CDR3 in DNA: TGCGCCAGCAAACTTCAAGAGACCCAGTACTTC. Translated: CASKLQETQYF.

The J gene is TRBJ1-1, the V gene TRBV29-1; 7 bases are a match to TRBD1. Losses at the gene ends were 2 bases for V and 4 bases for J; bases not matched to a gene: 4. This CDR3 contains 13 residues. CDR1 SQVTM and CDR2 ANQGSEA come from the germline V gene. The CDR3 loop is CSVESQGGTEAFF. The CDR3, as DNA: TGCAGCGTTGAATCTCAGGGGGGCACTGAAGCTTTCTTT. Using reference TRBV29-1 and TRBJ1-1 for the parts outside the CDR3, the full variable domain is SAVISQKPSRDICQRGTSLTIQCQVDSQVTMMFWYRQQPGQSLTLIATANQGSEATYESGFVIDKFPISRPNLTFSTLTVSNMSPEDSSIYLCSVESQGGTEAFFGQGTRLTVV.

This chain joins TRBV5-1 and TRBJ2-5; the match to TRBD2 covers 9 bases. CDR3 length equals 15 residues. From germline, CDR1 is SGHRS and CDR2 YFSETQ. J was trimmed by 1 base and V by 3 bases; bases with no gene match: 4. CDR3 sequence: CASSSLAGLQETQYF. The CDR3 nucleotides are TGCGCCAGCAGCTCCCTAGCGGGACTCCAAGAGACCCAGTACTTC.

This clone has only one observation. CDR3 residues: CASSKSGGTDTQYF. As DNA, the CDR3 is TGTGCCAGCAGTAAAAGCGGGGGCACAGATACGCAGTATTTT. The chain has TRBV2 and TRBJ2-3, with 7 nucleotides matching TRBD2. The germline V gene has CDR1 SNHLY and CDR2 FYNNEI. The CDR3 is made up of 14 amino acids. V was clipped by 5 bases and J by 1 base; unmatched bases: 3.

This clone appeared a single time. The chain recombines TRBV28 with TRBJ2-1; tentative D call: TRBD1 (5 bases). CDR1 and CDR2 from the germline V gene are MDHEN and SYDVKM. CDR3 length equals 13 residues. The germline V and J ends were trimmed by 1 base and 5 bases, with 6 bases remaining between them. The CDR3 bases are TGTGCCAGCAGTTTATTGACAGACAATGAGCAGTTCTTC. It is translated as CASSLLTDNEQFF.

This clone was counted once. The chain joins TRBV7-2 to TRBJ2-3; D is possibly TRBD2 (6 bases). CDR3 length: 15 residues. CDR1 is SGHTA and CDR2 is FQGNSA in the germline V gene. V shed 7 bases and J shed 0 bases, with 14 bases lying between them. CDR3 amino acids: CASTRVGGSTDTQYF. DNA for the CDR3: TGTGCCAGCACCCGCGTGGGGGGTAGCACAGATACGCAGTATTTT.

V gene TRBV11-1 combines with J gene TRBJ2-2; D is ambiguous. The germline V gene encodes CDR1 SGHAT and CDR2 FQDESV (reference sequence). Deletions cut 7 bases from V and 0 bases from J, with 12 bases between. The CDR3 contains 15 residues. The CDR3 region is CASNRYGANTGELFF. The CDR3 nucleotides read TGTGCCAGCAACCGTTACGGAGCGAACACCGGGGAGCTGTTTTTT.

As DNA, the CDR3 is TGTGCCAGCAGCTCCGCTAGCGGGAGCTACGAGCAGTACTTC. It is translated as CASSSASGSYEQYF. The chain uses TRBV11-2 and TRBJ2-7, with 10 bases aligning to TRBD2. This CDR3 spans 14 amino acids. The germline V gene encodes CDR1 SGHAT and CDR2 FQNNGV. J gave up 3 bases and V 4 bases, and 3 bases lay outside the gene matches.

The chain has TRBV28 and TRBJ1-5, with unresolved D. This CDR3 is built from 11 residues. V shed 5 bases and J shed 6 bases, with 5 bases lying between them. Germline V gives CDR1 MDHEN, CDR2 SYDVKM. CDR3 in amino acids: CASSRLQPQHF. The CDR3 DNA reads TGTGCCAGCAGTAGACTTCAGCCCCAGCATTTT. Combining the CDR3 with reference TRBV28 and TRBJ1-5 gives the whole variable domain DVKVTQSSRYLVKRTGEKVFLECVQDMDHENMFWYRQDPGLGLRLIYFSYDVKMKEKGDIPEGYSVSREKKERFSLILESASTNQTSMYLCASSRLQPQHFGDGTRLSIL.

The J gene is TRBJ1-2, the V gene TRBV5-1; D may be TRBD1 (6 bases). There are 17 residues in the CDR3. Trimming took 1 base from V and 4 from J, leaving 20 bases between them. From germline, CDR1 is SGHRS and CDR2 YFSETQ. The CDR3 DNA reads TGCGCCAGCAGCTTGCACATCGCAATACAGGGCAGCTATGGCTACACCTTC. Encoded protein: CASSLHIAIQGSYGYTF.

The J gene is TRBJ2-5, the V gene TRBV6-6, with TRBD2 identical over 11 bases. Germline V gene sequence: CDR1 MNHNY, CDR2 SVGAGI (reference sequence). The CDR3 length is 15 residues. J gave up 5 bases and V 5 bases, and 7 bases lay outside the gene matches. The CDR3 DNA is TGTGCCAGCAGTAAGCTCCTAGCGGGAGGCGAGACCCAGTACTTC. It codes for CASSKLLAGGETQYF.

The rearrangement joins TRBV6-1 to TRBJ2-2; D call uncertain. V lost 3 bases, J lost 5 bases, and 13 bases lay in between. This CDR3 has 15 residues. Germline V CDR1 and CDR2: MNHNS, SASEGT. CDR3 region: CASSEARFRTGELFF. The DNA of the CDR3 is TGTGCCAGCAGTGAGGCCCGCTTCAGGACCGGGGAGCTGTTTTTT.

The rearrangement uses TRBV2 and TRBJ2-3; no reliable D call. This CDR3 is built from 11 residues. CDR1 and CDR2 (germline): SNHLY, FYNNEI. V was trimmed by 8 bases and J by 4 bases, leaving 7 bases between them. The DNA for the CDR3 is TGTGCCAGCGATAGAGCAGATACGCAGTATTTT. Encoded protein: CASDRADTQYF.

The V call is TRBV30, the J call TRBJ1-4; TRBD1 might be the D (5 bases). CDR3 size: 15 residues. CDR1 is GTSNPN, CDR2 SVGIG, per germline (reference sequence). Deletions cut 2 bases from V and 10 bases from J, with 20 bases between. The CDR3 DNA reads as TGTGCCTGGAGTACCCCGGCAGGGCGGTGGGGAAAACTGTTTTTT. Residues: CAWSTPAGRWGKLFF.

This rearrangement joins TRBV2 to TRBJ2-1; D remains ambiguous. The germline V gene has CDR1 SNHLY and CDR2 FYNNEI. The CDR3 is 13 residues long. V lost 4 bases and J lost 8, with 12 bases in between. CDR3 in DNA: TGTGCCAGCAGTGGTAACCAGAAGTATGAGCAGTTCTTC. It yields the protein CASSGNQKYEQFF.

The sample holds a few counts of this clone. This chain uses TRBV5-5 with TRBJ1-3; the D gene is possibly TRBD1 (6 bases). Germline loops: CDR1 SGHKS, CDR2 YYEKEE (reference sequence). Trimming shortened V by 3 bases and J by 0 bases, and 13 bases separated the two germline ends. The CDR3 is 16 amino acids. CDR3 sequence reads: CASSSDRYFSGNTIYF. In DNA, the CDR3 is TGTGCCAGCAGCTCGGACAGATACTTCTCTGGAAACACCATATATTTT.